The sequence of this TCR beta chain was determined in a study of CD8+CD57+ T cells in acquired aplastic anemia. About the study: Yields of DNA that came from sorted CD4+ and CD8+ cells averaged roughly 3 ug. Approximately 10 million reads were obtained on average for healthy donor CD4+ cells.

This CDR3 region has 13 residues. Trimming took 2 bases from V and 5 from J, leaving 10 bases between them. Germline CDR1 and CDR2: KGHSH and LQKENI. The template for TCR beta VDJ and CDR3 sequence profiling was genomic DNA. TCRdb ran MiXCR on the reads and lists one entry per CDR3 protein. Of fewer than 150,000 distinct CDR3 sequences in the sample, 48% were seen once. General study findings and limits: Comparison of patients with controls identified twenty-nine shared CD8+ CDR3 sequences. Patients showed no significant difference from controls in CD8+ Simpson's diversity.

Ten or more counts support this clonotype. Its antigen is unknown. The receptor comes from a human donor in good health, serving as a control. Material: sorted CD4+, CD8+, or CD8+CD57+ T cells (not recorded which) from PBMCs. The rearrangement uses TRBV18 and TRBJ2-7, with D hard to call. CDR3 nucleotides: TGTGCCAGCTCACCAGCACCCCAGCACGAGCAGTACTTC. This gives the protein CASSPAPQHEQYF.